Listed here is a single T cell receptor beta chain. Its matching antigen is unknown. It was with a sample-barcoded 5' primer and a J-beta primer mix that a second PCR of about 7 to 12 cycles was run. Each cDNA molecule received a tag from a template-switch adaptor that had 12 random nucleotides. MiXCR, applied by TCRdb to the 5' RACE reads, yields one record per CDR3 protein. The sample shows just over 800,000 distinct CDR3 sequences, about 59% of them seen only once. Trimming shortened V by 4 bases and J by 5 bases, and 8 bases separated the two germline ends. This CDR3 has 11 amino acids. The germline gives CDR1 DFQATT, CDR2 SNEGSKA (reference sequence). This record comes from a study of blood T cells in healthy people across ages. Study-level points and caveats: Unsorted PBMC input precluded a conclusive naive versus antigen-experienced comparison. Per million T cells, TCR beta diversity dropped about linearly as age rose. Diversity estimates from one million T cells were considered underestimates.

The rearrangement joins TRBV20-1 to TRBJ2-5; a weak D match, TRBD1 (5 bases). The sample was blood. This TCR derives from a young man in good health. The CDR3 loop is CSAKGLETQYF. The CDR3 DNA is TGCAGTGCTAAGGGGCTGGAGACCCAGTACTTC.